This T cell receptor beta chain originates from a study of neurological immune-mediated disorders. A 10-nucleotide random UMI tagged transcripts in template-switch 5'RACE cDNA synthesis. A single record per CDR3 protein comes from TCRdb applying MiXCR to the 5' RACE reads. Among some 29,000 distinct CDR3 sequences listed, around an eighth were seen once. A total of 2 million PBMCs stored at -80 degrees C provided the unsorted libraries. Trimming took 6 bases from V and 0 from J, leaving 26 bases between them. This CDR3 region has 18 residues. CDR1 and CDR2 from the germline V gene are DFQATT and SNEGSKA (reference sequence). This clonotype was recorded many times.

The specimen was PBMCs. The chain recombines TRBV20-1 with TRBJ2-5; D possibly uses TRBD1 or TRBD2 (5 bases each). This clonotype was obtained from a woman in her fifties or sixties in good health. The CDR3 reads CSADKRWGSGGYQETQYF. The CDR3, as DNA: TGCAGTGCGGACAAACGGTGGGGCTCCGGCGGGTACCAAGAGACCCAGTACTTC.